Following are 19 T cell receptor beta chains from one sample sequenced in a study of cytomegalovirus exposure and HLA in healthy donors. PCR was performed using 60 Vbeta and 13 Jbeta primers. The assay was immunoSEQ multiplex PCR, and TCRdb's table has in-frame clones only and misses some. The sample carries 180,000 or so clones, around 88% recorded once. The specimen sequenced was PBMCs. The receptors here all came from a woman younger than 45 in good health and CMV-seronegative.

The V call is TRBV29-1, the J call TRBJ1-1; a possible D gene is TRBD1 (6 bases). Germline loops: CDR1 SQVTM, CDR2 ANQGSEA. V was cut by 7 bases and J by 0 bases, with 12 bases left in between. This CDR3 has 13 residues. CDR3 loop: CSAVTGMNTEAFF. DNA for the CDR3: TGCAGCGCCGTGACAGGAATGAACACTGAAGCTTTCTTT.

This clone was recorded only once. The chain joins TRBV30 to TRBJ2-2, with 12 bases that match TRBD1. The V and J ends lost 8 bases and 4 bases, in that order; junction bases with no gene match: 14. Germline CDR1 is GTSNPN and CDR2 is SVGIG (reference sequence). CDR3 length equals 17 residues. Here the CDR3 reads CALAGDRGQLVTGELFF. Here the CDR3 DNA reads TGTGCCCTCGCCGGGGACAGGGGGCAATTAGTCACCGGGGAGCTGTTTTTT. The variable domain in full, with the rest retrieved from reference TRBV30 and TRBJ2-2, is SQTIHQWPATLVQPVGSPLSLECTVEGTSNPNLYWYRQAAGRGLQLLFYSVGIGQISSEVPQNLSASRPQDRQFILSSKKLLLSDSGFYLCALAGDRGQLVTGELFFGEGSRLTVL.

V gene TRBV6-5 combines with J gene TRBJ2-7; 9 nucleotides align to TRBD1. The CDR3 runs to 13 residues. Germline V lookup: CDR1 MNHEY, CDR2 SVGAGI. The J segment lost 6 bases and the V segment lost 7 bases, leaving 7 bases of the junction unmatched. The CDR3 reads CASMRDRVGEQYF. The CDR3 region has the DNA TGTGCCAGCATGCGGGACAGGGTAGGCGAGCAGTACTTC.

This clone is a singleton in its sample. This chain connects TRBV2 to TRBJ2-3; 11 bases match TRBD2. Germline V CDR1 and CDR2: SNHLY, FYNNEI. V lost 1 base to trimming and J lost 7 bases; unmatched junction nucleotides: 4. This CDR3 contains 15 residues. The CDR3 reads CASSEVAGGFNTQYF. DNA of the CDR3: TGTGCCAGCAGTGAAGTAGCGGGAGGGTTCAATACGCAGTATTTT.

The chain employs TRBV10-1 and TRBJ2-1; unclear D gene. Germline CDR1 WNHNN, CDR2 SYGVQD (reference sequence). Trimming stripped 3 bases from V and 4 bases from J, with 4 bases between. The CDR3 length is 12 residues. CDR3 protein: CASSEAYNEQFF. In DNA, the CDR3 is TGCGCCAGCAGTGAAGCGTACAATGAGCAGTTCTTC.

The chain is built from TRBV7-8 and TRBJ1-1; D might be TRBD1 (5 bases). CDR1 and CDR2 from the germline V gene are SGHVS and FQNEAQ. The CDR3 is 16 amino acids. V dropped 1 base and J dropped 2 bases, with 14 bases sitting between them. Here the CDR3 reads CASSLEFSGGNTEAFF. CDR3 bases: TGTGCCAGCAGCTTAGAGTTTTCGGGGGGAAACACTGAAGCTTTCTTT.

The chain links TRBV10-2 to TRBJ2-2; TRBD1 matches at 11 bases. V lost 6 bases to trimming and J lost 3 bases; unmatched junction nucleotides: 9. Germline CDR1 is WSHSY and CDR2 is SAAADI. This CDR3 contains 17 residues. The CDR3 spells CASSDTPGQGDTGELFF. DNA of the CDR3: TGCGCCAGCAGCGACACCCCGGGACAGGGGGACACCGGGGAGCTGTTTTTT.

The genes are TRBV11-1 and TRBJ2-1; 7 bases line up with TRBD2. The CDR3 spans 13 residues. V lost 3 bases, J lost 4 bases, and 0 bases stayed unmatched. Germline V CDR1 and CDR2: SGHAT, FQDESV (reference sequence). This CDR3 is CASSLREYNEQFF. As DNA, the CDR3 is TGTGCCAGCAGCTTGCGGGAGTACAATGAGCAGTTCTTC.

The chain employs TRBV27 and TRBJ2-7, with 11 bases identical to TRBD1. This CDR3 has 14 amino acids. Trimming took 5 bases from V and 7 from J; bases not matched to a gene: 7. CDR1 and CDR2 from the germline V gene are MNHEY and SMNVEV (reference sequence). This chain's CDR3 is CASSHRDRGREQYF. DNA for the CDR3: TGTGCCAGCAGTCACCGGGACAGGGGGAGGGAGCAGTACTTC.

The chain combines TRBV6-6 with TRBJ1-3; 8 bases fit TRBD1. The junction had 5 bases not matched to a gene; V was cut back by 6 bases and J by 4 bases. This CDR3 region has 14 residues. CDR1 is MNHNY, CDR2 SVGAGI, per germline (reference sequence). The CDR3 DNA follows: TGTGCCAGCAGCCACCGGGACAGGGGAAACACCATATATTTT. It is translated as CASSHRDRGNTIYF.

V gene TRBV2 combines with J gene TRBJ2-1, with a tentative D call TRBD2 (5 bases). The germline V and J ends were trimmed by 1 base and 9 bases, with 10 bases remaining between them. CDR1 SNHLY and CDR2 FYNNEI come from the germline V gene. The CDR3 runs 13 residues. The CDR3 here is CASSEGGLPEQFF. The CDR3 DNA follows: TGTGCCAGCAGTGAAGGAGGGTTGCCTGAGCAGTTCTTC. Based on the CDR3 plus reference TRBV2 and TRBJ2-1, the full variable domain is EPEVTQTPSHQVTQMGQEVILRCVPISNHLYFYWYRQILGQKVEFLVSFYNNEISEKSEIFDDQFSVERPDGSNFTLKIRSTKLEDSAMYFCASSEGGLPEQFFGPGTRLTVL.

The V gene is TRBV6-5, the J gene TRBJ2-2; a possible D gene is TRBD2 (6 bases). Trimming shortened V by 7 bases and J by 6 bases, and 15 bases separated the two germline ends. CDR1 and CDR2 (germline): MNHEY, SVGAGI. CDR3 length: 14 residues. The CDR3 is CASTVSRGSGELFF. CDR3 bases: TGTGCCAGCACCGTCTCGCGGGGCTCCGGGGAGCTGTTTTTT.

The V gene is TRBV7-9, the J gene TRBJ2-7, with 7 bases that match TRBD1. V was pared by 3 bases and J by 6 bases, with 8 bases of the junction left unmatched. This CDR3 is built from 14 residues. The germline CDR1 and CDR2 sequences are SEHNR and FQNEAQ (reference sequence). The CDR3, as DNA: TGTGCCAGCAGCTTCAACAGGGGAGCTGCCGAGCAGTACTTC. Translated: CASSFNRGAAEQYF.

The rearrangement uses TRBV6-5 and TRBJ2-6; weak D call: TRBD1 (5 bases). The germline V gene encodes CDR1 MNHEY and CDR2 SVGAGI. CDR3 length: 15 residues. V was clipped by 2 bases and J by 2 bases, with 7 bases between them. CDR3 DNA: TGTGCCAGCAGTTACACGACAGCTGGGGCCAACGTCCTGACTTTC. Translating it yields CASSYTTAGANVLTF.

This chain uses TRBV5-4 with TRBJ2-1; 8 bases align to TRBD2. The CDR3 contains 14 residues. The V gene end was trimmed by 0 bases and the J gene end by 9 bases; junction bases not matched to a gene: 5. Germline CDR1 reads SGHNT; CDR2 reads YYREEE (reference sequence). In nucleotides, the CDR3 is TGTGCCAGCAGCTTGGTCGGGAGGGCCGGTGAGCAGTTCTTC. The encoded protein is CASSLVGRAGEQFF.

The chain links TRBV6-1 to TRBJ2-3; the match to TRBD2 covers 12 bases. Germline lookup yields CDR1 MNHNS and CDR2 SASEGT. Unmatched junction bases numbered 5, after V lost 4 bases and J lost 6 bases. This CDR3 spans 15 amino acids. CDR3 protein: CASSGSTSGGDTQYF. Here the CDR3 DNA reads TGTGCCAGCAGTGGATCGACTAGCGGGGGTGATACGCAGTATTTT.

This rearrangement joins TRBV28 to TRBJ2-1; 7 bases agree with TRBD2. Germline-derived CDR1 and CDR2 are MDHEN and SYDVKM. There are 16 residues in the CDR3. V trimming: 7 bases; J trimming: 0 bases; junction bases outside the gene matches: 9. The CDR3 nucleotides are TGTGCCAGCATAGTAAGCGGGGCGAGCTCCTACAATGAGCAGTTCTTC. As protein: CASIVSGASSYNEQFF.

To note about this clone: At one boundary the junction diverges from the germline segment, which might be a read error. This CDR3 reads CASSLGREAYNGQFF. As DNA, the CDR3 is TGTGCCAGCAGCCTCGGGCGGGAAGCCTACAATGGGCAGTTCTTC. This rearrangement joins TRBV27 to TRBJ2-1; D is perhaps TRBD2 (6 bases). The CDR3 contains 15 residues. The germline V gene encodes CDR1 MNHEY and CDR2 SMNVEV (reference sequence).

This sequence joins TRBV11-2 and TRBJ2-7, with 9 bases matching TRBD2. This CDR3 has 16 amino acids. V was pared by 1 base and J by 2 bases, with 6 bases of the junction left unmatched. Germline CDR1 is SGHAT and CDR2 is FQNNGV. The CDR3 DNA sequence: TGTGCCAGCAGCTTAGGGGCTAGCGGGGACGCCTACGAGCAGTACTTC. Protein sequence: CASSLGASGDAYEQYF. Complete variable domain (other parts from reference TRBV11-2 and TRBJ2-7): EAGVAQSPRYKIIEKRQSVAFWCNPISGHATLYWYQQILGQGPKLLIQFQNNGVVDDSQLPKDRFSAERLKGVDSTLKIQPAKLEDSAVYLCASSLGASGDAYEQYFGPGTRLTVT.